This note documents a single TCR beta chain sequence. Its target is not known. The CDR3 contains 15 residues. The germline gives CDR1 MNHEY, CDR2 SVGAGI. Trimming at V came to 1 base and at J to 6 bases, leaving 6 bases not matched to a gene. The entry originates in a study of graft-versus-host responses after intestinal transplantation. Measured with immunoSEQ multiplex PCR; TCRdb has only the in-frame clones, and not every one. The table has fewer than 95,000 clones, about 94% seen once. The V call is TRBV6-5, the J call TRBJ2-3, with TRBD2 identical over 8 bases. The source of this sequence is a human donor who was the organ donor for an intestinal transplant. Sequenced material: unstimulated CD4+ T cells sorted from spleen or lymph node cells, taken before transplant. CDR3 protein: CASSYWGLDRDTQYF. The CDR3 DNA is TGTGCCAGCAGTTACTGGGGACTAGATAGGGATACGCAGTATTTT.